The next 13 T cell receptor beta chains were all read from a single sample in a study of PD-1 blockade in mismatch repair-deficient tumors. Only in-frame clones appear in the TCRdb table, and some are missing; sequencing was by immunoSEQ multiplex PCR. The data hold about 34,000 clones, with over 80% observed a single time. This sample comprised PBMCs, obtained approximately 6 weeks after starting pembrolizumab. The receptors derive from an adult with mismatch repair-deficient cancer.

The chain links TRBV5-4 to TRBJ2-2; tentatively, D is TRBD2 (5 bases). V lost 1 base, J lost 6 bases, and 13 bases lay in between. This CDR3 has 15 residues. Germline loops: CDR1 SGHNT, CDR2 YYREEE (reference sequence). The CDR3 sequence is CASSLIRESAGELFF. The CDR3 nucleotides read TGTGCCAGCAGCTTGATAAGGGAGTCGGCCGGGGAGCTGTTTTTT.

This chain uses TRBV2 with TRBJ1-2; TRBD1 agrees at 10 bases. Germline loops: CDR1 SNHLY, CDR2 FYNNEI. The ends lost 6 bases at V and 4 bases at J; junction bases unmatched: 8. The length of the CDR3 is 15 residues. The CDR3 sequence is CASRDRDRGLYGYTF. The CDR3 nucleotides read TGTGCCAGCAGAGACCGGGACAGGGGTCTCTATGGCTACACCTTC.

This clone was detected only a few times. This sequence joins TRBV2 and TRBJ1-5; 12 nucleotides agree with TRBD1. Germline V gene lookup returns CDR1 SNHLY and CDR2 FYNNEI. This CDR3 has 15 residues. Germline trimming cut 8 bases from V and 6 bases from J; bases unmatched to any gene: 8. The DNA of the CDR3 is TGTGCCAGCCTCGGGGGACAGGGGGCGGTTCAGCCCCAGCATTTT. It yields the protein CASLGGQGAVQPQHF.

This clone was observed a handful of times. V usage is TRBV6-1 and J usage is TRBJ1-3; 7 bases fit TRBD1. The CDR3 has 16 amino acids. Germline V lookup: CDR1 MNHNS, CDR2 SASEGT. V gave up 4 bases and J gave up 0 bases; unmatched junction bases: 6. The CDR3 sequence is CASSADRRYSGNTIYF. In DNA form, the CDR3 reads TGTGCCAGCAGTGCGGACAGGCGATACTCTGGAAACACCATATATTTT.

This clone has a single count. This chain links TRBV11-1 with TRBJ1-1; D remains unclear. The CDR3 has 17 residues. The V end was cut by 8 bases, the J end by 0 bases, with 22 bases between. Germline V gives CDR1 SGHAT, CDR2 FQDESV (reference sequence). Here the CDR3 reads CASLPRREGFMNTEAFF. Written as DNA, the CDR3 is TGTGCCAGCTTACCCCGTCGTGAGGGCTTCATGAACACTGAAGCTTTCTTT. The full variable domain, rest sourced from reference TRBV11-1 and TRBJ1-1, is EAEVAQSPRYKITEKSQAVAFWCDPISGHATLYWYRQILGQGPELLVQFQDESVVDDSQLPKDRFSAERLKGVDSTLKIQPAELGDSAMYLCASLPRREGFMNTEAFFGQGTRLTVV.

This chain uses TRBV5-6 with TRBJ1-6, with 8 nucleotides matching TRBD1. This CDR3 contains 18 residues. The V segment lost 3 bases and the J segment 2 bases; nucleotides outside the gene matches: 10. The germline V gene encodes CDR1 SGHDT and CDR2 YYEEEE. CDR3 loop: CASSSGGSHSAYNSPLHF. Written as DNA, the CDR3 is TGTGCCAGCAGCTCAGGGGGCTCCCACTCGGCCTATAATTCACCCCTCCACTTT.

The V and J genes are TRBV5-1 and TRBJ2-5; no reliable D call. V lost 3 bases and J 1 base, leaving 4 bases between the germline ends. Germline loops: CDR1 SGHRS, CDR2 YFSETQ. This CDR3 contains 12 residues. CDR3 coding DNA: TGCGCCAGCAGCTCAGGCCAAGAGACCCAGTACTTC. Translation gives CASSSGQETQYF.

CDR3 sequence (DNA): TGTGCCAGCAGCTCTCGACAGGGTGGAGGAAATGAGCAGTTCTTC. It translates to CASSSRQGGGNEQFF. The V call is TRBV7-9, the J call TRBJ2-1, with 7 nucleotides matching TRBD1. Germline V CDR1 and CDR2: SEHNR, FQNEAQ (reference sequence). This CDR3 contains 15 residues. Trimming took 4 bases from V and 7 from J; bases not matched to a gene: 10.

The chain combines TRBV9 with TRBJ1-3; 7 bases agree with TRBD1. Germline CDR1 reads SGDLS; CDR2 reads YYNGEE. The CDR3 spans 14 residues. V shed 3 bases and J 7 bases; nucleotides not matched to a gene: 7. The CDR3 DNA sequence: TGTGCCAGCAGCGGGGGACAGCTGGTGAACACCATATATTTT. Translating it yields CASSGGQLVNTIYF.

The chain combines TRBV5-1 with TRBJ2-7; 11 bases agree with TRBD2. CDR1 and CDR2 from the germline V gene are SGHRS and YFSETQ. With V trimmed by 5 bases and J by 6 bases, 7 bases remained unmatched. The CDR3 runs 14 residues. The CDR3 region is CASSVGLAGSEQYF. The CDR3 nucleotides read TGCGCCAGCAGTGTTGGACTAGCGGGTTCCGAGCAGTACTTC.

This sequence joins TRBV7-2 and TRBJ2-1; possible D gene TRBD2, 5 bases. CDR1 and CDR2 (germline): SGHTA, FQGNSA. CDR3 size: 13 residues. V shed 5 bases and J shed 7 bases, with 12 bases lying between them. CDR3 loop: CASSPRTLNEQFF. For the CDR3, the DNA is TGTGCCAGCAGCCCCCGGACTTTGAATGAGCAGTTCTTC.

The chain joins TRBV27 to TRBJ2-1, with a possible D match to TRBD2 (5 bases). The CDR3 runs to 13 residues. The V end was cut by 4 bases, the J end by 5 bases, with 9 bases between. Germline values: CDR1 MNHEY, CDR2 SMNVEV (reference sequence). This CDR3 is CASSYGGNNEQFF. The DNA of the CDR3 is TGTGCCAGCAGTTACGGAGGAAACAATGAGCAGTTCTTC.

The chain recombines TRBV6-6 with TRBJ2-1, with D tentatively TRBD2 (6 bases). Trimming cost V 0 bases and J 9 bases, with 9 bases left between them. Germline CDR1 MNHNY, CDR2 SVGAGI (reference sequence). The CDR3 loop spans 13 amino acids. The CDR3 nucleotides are TGTGCCAGCAGTTACTCGACTAGTAGTGAGCAGTTCTTC. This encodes CASSYSTSSEQFF.